The clone carrying this T cell receptor (beta chain) was seen repeatedly, ten times or more. It was RNA transcripts that yielded the amplified TCR beta CDR3 regions. TCR CDR3 underwent first-round RT-PCR with the HTBI primer set. In TCRdb, the multiplex PCR reads were re-called with MiXCR into one record per CDR3 protein. This sample has approximately 640,000 distinct CDR3 sequences, with around 15% found just once. The entry originates in a study of T cells in Graves' hyperthyroidism and ophthalmopathy. Study information: Pretreatment peripheral blood was obtained at initial diagnosis.

Per germline, CDR1 SGHTA and CDR2 FQGNSA. This CDR3 is built from 14 residues. The V gene lost 1 base and the J gene lost 3 bases, with 10 bases spanning the gap. Uncontrolled infection, other autoimmune disease, pregnancy or lactation disqualified patients from enrolment. Diagnoses were made from clinical symptoms, serum measures (thyroxine and TRAb), thyroid ultrasound and orbital computed tomography. Sequencing used blood. The rearrangement uses TRBV7-2 and TRBJ2-7; D is possibly TRBD1 or TRBD2 (5 bases each). The receptor's source is a man aged 45 to 65 with Graves' hyperthyroidism. The chain's CDR3 is CASSLEGRIYEQYF. The CDR3, as DNA: TGTGCCAGCAGCTTAGAGGGACGTATCTACGAGCAGTACTTC.